This T cell receptor beta chain was observed in a study of blood T cell repertoires in COVID-19. This table comes from immunoSEQ multiplex PCR, and its TCRdb copy is limited to in-frame clones, with some not included. This repertoire shows 200,000 to 250,000 clones, approximately 84% found once; its top ten account for over 12%. CDR1 is SGHRS and CDR2 is YFSETQ in the germline V gene. The germline V and J ends were trimmed by 3 bases and 1 base, with 8 bases remaining between them. This CDR3 comprises 14 residues. The rearrangement joins TRBV5-1 to TRBJ1-5; a weak D match, TRBD1 (5 bases). Input material: PBMCs or T cells enriched from blood (not recorded which). This TCR came from a man between 40 and 49 years old who had recovered from COVID-19. The CDR3 loop is CASSSDTSNQPQHF. DNA of the CDR3: TGCGCCAGCAGCTCGGACACAAGCAATCAGCCCCAGCATTTT.